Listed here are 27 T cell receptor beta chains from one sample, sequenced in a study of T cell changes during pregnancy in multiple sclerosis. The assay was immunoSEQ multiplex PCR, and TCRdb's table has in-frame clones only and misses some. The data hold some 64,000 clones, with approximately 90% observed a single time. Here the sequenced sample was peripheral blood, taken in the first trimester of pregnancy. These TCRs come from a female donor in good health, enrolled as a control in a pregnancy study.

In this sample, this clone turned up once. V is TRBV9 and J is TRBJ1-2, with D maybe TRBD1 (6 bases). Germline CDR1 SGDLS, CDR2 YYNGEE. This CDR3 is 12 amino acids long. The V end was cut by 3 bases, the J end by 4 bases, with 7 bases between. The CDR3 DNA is TGTGCCAGCAGCGCGGACAGCTATGGCTACACCTTC. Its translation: CASSADSYGYTF.

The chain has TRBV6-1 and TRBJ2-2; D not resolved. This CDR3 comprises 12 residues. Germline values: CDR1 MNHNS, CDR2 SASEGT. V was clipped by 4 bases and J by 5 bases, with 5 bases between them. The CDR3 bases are TGTGCCAGCAGTGTCACTACCGGGGAGCTGTTTTTT. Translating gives CASSVTTGELFF.

CDR3 DNA sequence: TGCGCCAGCAGCCGCCGCAATGGGGCCGGGGAGACCCAGTACTTC. Encoded protein: CASSRRNGAGETQYF. The chain carries TRBV4-1 and TRBJ2-5, with TRBD1 as a possible D gene (5 bases). This CDR3 is built from 15 residues. The germline V and J ends were trimmed by 4 bases and 5 bases, with 17 bases remaining between them. The V gene's germline CDR1 is MGHRA and CDR2 YSYEKL.

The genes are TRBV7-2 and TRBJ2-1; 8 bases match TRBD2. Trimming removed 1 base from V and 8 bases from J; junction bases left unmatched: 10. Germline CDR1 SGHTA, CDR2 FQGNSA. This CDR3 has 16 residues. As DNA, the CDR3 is TGTGCCAGCAGCTTAGTCTCTACGGGGGGGCTATATGAGCAGTTCTTC. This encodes CASSLVSTGGLYEQFF.

The CDR3 nucleotides read TGTGCCAGCAGTTCCTGGGGCTCTAACACTGAAGCTTTCTTT. Amino acid sequence: CASSSWGSNTEAFF. The rearrangement links TRBV27 to TRBJ1-1, with a possible D match to TRBD1 (5 bases). Germline CDR1 MNHEY, CDR2 SMNVEV (reference sequence). The V end was cut by 4 bases, the J end by 2 bases, with 11 bases between. CDR3 length equals 14 residues.

This CDR3 reads CASSHRGYTEAFF. The CDR3 DNA follows: TGTGCCAGCAGCCACAGGGGATACACTGAAGCTTTCTTT. This sequence joins TRBV9 and TRBJ1-1, with 7 bases identical to TRBD1. CDR1 and CDR2 from the germline V gene are SGDLS and YYNGEE. The CDR3 length is 13 residues. With V trimmed by 4 bases and J by 3 bases, 3 bases remained unmatched. The variable domain in full, completed from reference TRBV9 and TRBJ1-1, reads DSGVTQTPKHLITATGQRVTLRCSPRSGDLSVYWYQQSLDQGLQFLIQYYNGEERAKGNILERFSAQQFPDLHSELNLSSLELGDSALYFCASSHRGYTEAFFGQGTRLTVV.

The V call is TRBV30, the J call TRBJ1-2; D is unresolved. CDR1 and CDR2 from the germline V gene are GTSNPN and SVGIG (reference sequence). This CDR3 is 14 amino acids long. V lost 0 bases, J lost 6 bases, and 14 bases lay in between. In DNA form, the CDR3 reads TGTGCCTGGAGTGTTCCTGGAGTCTGGGATGGCTACACCTTC. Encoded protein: CAWSVPGVWDGYTF.

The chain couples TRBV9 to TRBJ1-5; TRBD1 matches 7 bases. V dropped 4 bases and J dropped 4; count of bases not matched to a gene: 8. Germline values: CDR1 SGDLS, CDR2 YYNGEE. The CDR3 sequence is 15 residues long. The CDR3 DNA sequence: TGTGCCAGCAGCCGCGGGACAGCCAGAAATCAGCCCCAGCATTTT. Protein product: CASSRGTARNQPQHF.

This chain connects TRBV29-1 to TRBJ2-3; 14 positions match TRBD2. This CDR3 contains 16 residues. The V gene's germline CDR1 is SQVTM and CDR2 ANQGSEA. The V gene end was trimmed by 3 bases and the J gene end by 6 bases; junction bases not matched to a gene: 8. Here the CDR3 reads CSVDPGLAGALDTQYF. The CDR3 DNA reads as TGCAGCGTTGACCCGGGACTAGCGGGGGCCTTGGATACGCAGTATTTT.

CDR3 sequence reads: CASSPVDNNQPQHF. In nucleotides, the CDR3 is TGTGCCAGCAGCCCCGTAGACAACAATCAGCCCCAGCATTTT. This chain uses TRBV7-9 with TRBJ1-5; no reliable D call. The CDR3 is 14 residues long. The V and J ends lost 5 bases and 3 bases respectively, with 11 bases between them. Germline-derived CDR1 and CDR2 are SEHNR and FQNEAQ (reference sequence).

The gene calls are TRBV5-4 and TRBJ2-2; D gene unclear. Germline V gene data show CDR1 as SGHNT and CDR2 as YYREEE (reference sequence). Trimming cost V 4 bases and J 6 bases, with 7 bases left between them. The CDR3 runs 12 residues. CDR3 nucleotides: TGTGCCAGCAGCCCCGTCCCCGGGGAGCTGTTTTTT. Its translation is CASSPVPGELFF. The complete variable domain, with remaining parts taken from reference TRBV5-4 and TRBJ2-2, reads ETGVTQSPTHLIKTRGQQVTLRCSSQSGHNTVSWYQQALGQGPQFIFQYYREEENGRGNFPPRFSGLQFPNYSSELNVNALELDDSALYLCASSPVPGELFFGEGSRLTVL.

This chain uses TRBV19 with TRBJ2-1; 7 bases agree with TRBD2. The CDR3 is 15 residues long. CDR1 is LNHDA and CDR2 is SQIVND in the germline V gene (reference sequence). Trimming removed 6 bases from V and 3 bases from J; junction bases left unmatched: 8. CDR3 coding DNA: TGTGCCAGTAGCCCCTTTGGGGGGGTCTACAATGAGCAGTTCTTC. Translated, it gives CASSPFGGVYNEQFF.

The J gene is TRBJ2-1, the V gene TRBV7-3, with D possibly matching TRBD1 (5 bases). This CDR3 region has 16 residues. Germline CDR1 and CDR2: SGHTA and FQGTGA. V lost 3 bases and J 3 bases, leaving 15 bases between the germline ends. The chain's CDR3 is CASSFSRLGHYNEQFF. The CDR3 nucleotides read TGTGCCAGCAGCTTCTCCCGGCTAGGACACTACAATGAGCAGTTCTTC.

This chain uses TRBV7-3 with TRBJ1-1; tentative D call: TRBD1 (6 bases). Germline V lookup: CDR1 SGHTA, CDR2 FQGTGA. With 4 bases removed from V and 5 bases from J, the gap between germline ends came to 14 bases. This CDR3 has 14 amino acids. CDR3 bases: TGTGCCAGCAGCTCCGGGGGGGGCCGGACTGAAGCTTTCTTT. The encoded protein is CASSSGGGRTEAFF.

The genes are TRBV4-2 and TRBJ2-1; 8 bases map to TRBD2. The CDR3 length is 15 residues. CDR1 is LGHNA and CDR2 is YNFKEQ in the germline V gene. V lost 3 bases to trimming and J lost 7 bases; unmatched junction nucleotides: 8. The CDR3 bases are TGTGCCAGCAGCCACATAGGTACTAGCGGAAATGAGCAGTTCTTC. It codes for CASSHIGTSGNEQFF.

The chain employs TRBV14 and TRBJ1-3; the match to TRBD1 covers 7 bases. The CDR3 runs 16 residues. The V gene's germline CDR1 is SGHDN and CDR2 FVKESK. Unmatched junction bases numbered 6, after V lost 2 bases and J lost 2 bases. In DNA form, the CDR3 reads TGTGCCAGCAGCCAAACAATTGGACAGGCTGGAAACACCATATATTTT. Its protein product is CASSQTIGQAGNTIYF.

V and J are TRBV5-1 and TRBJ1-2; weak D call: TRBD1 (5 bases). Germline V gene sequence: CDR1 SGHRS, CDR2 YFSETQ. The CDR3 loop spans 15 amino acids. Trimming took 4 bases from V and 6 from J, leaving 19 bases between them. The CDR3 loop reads CASSVFLGQGDGYTF. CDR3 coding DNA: TGCGCCAGCAGCGTATTCCTGGGGCAGGGTGATGGCTACACCTTC.

The CDR3: CASSLLGGAGGYTF. DNA of the CDR3: TGTGCCAGCAGCCTCCTGGGGGGGGCTGGAGGCTACACCTTC. The J gene is TRBJ1-2, the V gene TRBV7-9; tentatively, D is TRBD1 (6 bases). This CDR3 contains 14 residues. V dropped 5 bases and J dropped 8 bases, with 18 bases sitting between them. Germline CDR1 is SEHNR and CDR2 is FQNEAQ (reference sequence).

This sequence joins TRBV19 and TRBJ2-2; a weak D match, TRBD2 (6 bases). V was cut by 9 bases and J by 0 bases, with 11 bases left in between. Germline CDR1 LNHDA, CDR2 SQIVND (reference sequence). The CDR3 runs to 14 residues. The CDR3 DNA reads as TGTGCCAGCAGAGGACTAACGAACACCGGGGAGCTGTTTTTT. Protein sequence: CASRGLTNTGELFF.

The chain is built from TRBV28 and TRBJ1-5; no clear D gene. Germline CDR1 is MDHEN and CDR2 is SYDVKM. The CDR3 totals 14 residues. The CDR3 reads CSVRQPYSNQPQHF. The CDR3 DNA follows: TGTTCAGTCAGGCAGCCCTATAGCAATCAGCCCCAGCATTTT.

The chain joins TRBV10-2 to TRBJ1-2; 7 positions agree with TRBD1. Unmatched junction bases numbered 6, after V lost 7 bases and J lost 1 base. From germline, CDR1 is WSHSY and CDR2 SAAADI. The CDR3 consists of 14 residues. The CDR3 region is CASTRDSNNYGYTF. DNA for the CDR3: TGCGCCAGCACCCGGGACAGCAATAACTATGGCTACACCTTC.

The CDR3 bases are TGTGCCAGCAGCCCCGGACTAGTGGGACGCACAGATACGCAGTATTTT. Translating gives CASSPGLVGRTDTQYF. V gene TRBV4-2 combines with J gene TRBJ2-3; 7 bases agree with TRBD2. Germline values: CDR1 LGHNA, CDR2 YNFKEQ. V gave up 4 bases and J gave up 1 base; unmatched junction bases: 8. The CDR3 runs to 16 residues.

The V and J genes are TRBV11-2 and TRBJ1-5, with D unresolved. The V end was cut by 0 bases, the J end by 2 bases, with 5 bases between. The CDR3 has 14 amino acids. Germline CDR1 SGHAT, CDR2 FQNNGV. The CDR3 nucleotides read TGTGCCAGCAGCTTAGACTATGGCAATCAGCCCCAGCATTTT. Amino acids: CASSLDYGNQPQHF.

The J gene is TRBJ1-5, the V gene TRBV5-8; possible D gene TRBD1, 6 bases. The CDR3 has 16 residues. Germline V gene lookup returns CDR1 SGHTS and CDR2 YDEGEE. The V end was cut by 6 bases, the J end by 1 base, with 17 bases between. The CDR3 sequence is CASTSGGAPSNQPQHF. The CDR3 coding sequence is TGTGCCAGCACCTCGGGGGGGGCACCAAGCAATCAGCCCCAGCATTTT.

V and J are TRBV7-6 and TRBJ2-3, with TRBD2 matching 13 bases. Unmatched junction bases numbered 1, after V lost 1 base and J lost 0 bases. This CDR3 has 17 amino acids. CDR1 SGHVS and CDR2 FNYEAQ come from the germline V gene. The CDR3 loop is CASSLETSGGSTDTQYF. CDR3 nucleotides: TGTGCCAGCAGCTTAGAGACTAGCGGGGGGAGCACAGATACGCAGTATTTT.

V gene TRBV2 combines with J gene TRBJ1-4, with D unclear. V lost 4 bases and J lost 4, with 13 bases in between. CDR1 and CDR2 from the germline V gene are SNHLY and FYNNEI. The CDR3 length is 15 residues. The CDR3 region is CASSAIRGGNEKLFF. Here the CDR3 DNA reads TGTGCCAGCAGTGCGATACGGGGTGGTAATGAAAAACTGTTTTTT.

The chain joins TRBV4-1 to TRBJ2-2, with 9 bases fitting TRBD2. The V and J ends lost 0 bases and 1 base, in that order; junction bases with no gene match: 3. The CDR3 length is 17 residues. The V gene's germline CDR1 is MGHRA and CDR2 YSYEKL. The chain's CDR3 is CASSQDVRGGNTGELFF. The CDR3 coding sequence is TGCGCCAGCAGCCAAGATGTGCGGGGGGGGAACACCGGGGAGCTGTTTTTT.